Listed below are T cell receptor beta chains from one sample, sequenced in a study of T cell repertoires in cytomegalovirus infection. TCRdb redid the calling of the reads with MiXCR, one entry per CDR3 protein. Seen here are about 490,000 distinct CDR3 sequences, 26% observed once, and the top ten hold 13%. Sequencing was carried out using PBMCs. These TCRs come from a human donor in good health (CMV status not recorded). Some clones in this sample may be carry-over from other donors' samples. Each CDR3 is given with its conserved first and last residue. D genes are given only for firm matches. Clone sizes are given selectively: once, few, many, or a class where the clone is expanded.

d_call clone_size j_call v_call cdr3_nt cdr3_aa
TRBD2 - TRBJ2-1 TRBV11-3 TGTGCCAGCAGCACCGGAGCGCGGACTAGTGTCCCCGAGGCCTTCTTC CASSTGARTSVPEAFF
- many TRBJ2-4 TRBV7-2 TGTGCCAGCAGCTTAGGTCGGGGCGGAACAAACATTCAGTACTTC CASSLGRGGTNIQYF
- - TRBJ1-2 TRBV11-2 TGTGCCAGCAGCTTAGATTCTGGGAATGGCTACACCTTC CASSLDSGNGYTF
- few TRBJ2-5 TRBV4-3 TGCGCCAGCAGCCAAGAGGCCCTCATCGGGACCCAGTACTTC CASSQEALIGTQYF
- many TRBJ1-1 TRBV7-2 TGTGCCAGCAGCTTTCAGGGATGGGGGAACACTGAAGCTTTCTTT CASSFQGWGNTEAFF
TRBD1 few TRBJ1-4 TRBV5-1 TGCGCCAGCAGCTGGGACAGGGTATCTGAAAAACTGTTTTTT CASSWDRVSEKLFF
TRBD1 - TRBJ1-1 TRBV7-9 TGTGCCAGCAGCTTAGGGGACAGGGGACCAACGGCTGAAGCTTTCTTT CASSLGDRGPTAEAFF
- - TRBJ1-5 TRBV27 TGTGCCAGCAGTTTAAACTGGGAAAATCAGCCCCAGCATTTT CASSLNWENQPQHF
- - TRBJ1-1 TRBV27 TGTGCCACTGTGGGTCCCTCCTCAATGGGGACTGAAGCTTTCTTT CATVGPSSMGTEAFF
TRBD2 - TRBJ2-4 TRBV5-4 TGTGCCAGCAGCCCGACTAGCGAAGGCATTCAGTACTTC CASSPTSEGIQYF
- many TRBJ1-5 TRBV2 TGTGCCAGCAAACGGGGGAGCCTTAGCAATCAGCCCCAGCATTTT CASKRGSLSNQPQHF
- few TRBJ2-7 TRBV19 TGTGCCAGTAGTTTCCGGGGGAAAGACTACGAGCAGTACTTC CASSFRGKDYEQYF
TRBD2 - TRBJ2-2 TRBV5-1 TGCGCCAGCTCCGGGACTAGCTCCACCGGGGAGCTGTTTTTT CASSGTSSTGELFF
TRBD1 - TRBJ2-4 TRBV27 TGTGCCAGCAGTTTTGACAGGGAGATAGCCAAAAACATTCAGTACTTC CASSFDREIAKNIQYF
- few TRBJ2-5 TRBV12-3/TRBV12-4 TGTGCCAGCAGACCAGGTGGGGGCGTCGGGACCCAGTACTTC CASRPGGGVGTQYF
- few TRBJ2-5 TRBV29-1 TGCAGCGTTGACAGGGCGGCCCAAGAGACCCAGTACTTC CSVDRAAQETQYF
- few TRBJ1-2 TRBV4-1 TGCGCCAGCAGCCAAGAGGGGCGGGGGTATGGCTACACCTTC CASSQEGRGYGYTF
- few TRBJ2-1 TRBV4-2 TGTGCCAGCAGCCGCACAAGCCAGGGGTCTGCGGTGGGGAATGAGCAGTTCTTC CASSRTSQGSAVGNEQFF
- many TRBJ2-1 TRBV6-2/TRBV6-3 TGTGCCAGCACCAGCCTAGCGAGGAGGTCCTACAATGAGCAGTTCTTC CASTSLARRSYNEQFF
- - TRBJ2-3 TRBV5-1 TGCGCCAGCAGCTTGGGGACCCCGGGAGATACGCAGTATTTT CASSLGTPGDTQYF
TRBD1 - TRBJ1-4 TRBV6-5 TGTGCCAGCAGTTTCGGGACAGTTCCAACTAATGAAAAACTGTTTTTT CASSFGTVPTNEKLFF
- - TRBJ2-3 TRBV2 TGTGCCAGCCGAACGGGGCCATCGGACACAGATACGCAGTATTTT CASRTGPSDTDTQYF
- - TRBJ2-1 TRBV7-2 TGTGCCAGCAGCATCCGAAGGGTTGAGCAGTTCTTC CASSIRRVEQFF
- once TRBJ1-2 TRBV19 TGTGCCAGTACCTCGGCCCAGGGGAGAGATGGCTACACCTTC CASTSAQGRDGYTF
- - TRBJ2-3 TRBV5-5 TGTGCCAGCACCAAAACGGCATCTGTTACGGATACGCAGTATTTT CASTKTASVTDTQYF
- few TRBJ1-2 TRBV29-1 TGCAGCGTCCTCGGACGGGTTTATGGCTACACCTTC CSVLGRVYGYTF
- few TRBJ1-2 TRBV19 TGTGCCAGTACCGACCTCGGGGGGGCGACCTATGGCTACACCTTC CASTDLGGATYGYTF
TRBD2 few TRBJ2-7 TRBV19 TGTGCCAGTAGTCTGACTAGCGGGAGGACAGAGCAGTACTTC CASSLTSGRTEQYF
- - TRBJ2-2 TRBV7-6 TGTGCCAGCAGCTTATCCGTGGGCGGGGAGCTGTTTTTT CASSLSVGGELFF
- many TRBJ2-1 TRBV7-6 TGTGCCAGCAGCAGGGGGTTGGGCAATGAGCAGTTCTTC CASSRGLGNEQFF
- - TRBJ2-1 TRBV10-2 TGCGCCAGCAGTGGAACTCCTTGGGCCTACAATGAGCAGTTCTTC CASSGTPWAYNEQFF
TRBD2 many TRBJ2-1 TRBV7-2 TGTGCCAGCAGCTTATTGGGCGGGACTAGCGGTTCCTACAATGAGCAGTTCTTC CASSLLGGTSGSYNEQFF
- many TRBJ2-2 TRBV12-3/TRBV12-4 TGTGCCAGCAGTTCGGGGTTTCCCGGGGAGCTGTTTTTT CASSSGFPGELFF
- - TRBJ1-4 TRBV2 TGTGCCACCTGGGACGGGGATGAAAAACTGTTTTTT CATWDGDEKLFF
TRBD1 - TRBJ1-1 TRBV20-1 TGCAGTGCTGGGAGGGACAGCCACACTGAAGCTTTCTTT CSAGRDSHTEAFF